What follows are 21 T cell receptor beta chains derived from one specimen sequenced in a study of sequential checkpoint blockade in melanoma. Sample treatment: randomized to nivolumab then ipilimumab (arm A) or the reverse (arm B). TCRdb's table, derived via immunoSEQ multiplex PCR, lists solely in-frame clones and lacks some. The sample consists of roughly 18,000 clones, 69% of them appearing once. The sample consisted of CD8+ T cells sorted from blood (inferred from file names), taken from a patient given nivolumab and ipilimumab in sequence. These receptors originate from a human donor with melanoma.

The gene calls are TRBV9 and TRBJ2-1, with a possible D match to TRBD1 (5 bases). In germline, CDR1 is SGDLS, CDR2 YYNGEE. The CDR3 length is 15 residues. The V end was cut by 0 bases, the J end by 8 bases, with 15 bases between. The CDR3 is CASSVEGDRLDEQFF. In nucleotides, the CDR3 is TGTGCCAGCAGCGTAGAAGGGGATCGGCTTGATGAGCAGTTCTTC.

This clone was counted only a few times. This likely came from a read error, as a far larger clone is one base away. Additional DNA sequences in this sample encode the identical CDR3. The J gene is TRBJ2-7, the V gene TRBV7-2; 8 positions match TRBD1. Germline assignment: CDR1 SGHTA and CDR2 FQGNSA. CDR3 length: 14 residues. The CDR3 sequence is CASSPTGELYEQYF. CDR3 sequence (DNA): TGTGCCAGCAGCCCGACAGGGGAGCTATACGAGCAATACTTC.

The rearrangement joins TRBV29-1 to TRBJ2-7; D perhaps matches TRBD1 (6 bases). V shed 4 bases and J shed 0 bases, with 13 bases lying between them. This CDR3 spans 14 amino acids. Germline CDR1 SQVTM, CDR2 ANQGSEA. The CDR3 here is CSVGWDTSSYEQYF. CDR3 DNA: TGCAGCGTTGGTTGGGACACCAGCTCCTACGAGCAGTACTTC.

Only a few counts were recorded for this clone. The CDR3 sequence: CASSQVGEGTEAFF. CDR3 DNA: TGCGCCAGCAGCCAAGTCGGGGAGGGGACTGAAGCTTTCTTT. The chain carries TRBV4-1 and TRBJ1-1; D may be TRBD1 (5 bases). The CDR3 totals 14 residues. Trimming shortened V by 1 base and J by 5 bases, and 11 bases separated the two germline ends. Germline-derived CDR1 and CDR2 are MGHRA and YSYEKL.

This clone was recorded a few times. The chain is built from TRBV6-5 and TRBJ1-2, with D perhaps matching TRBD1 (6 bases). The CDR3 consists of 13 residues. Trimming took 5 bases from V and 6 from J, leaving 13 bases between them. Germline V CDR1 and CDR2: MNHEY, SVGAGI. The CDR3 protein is CASSPTGPDGYTF. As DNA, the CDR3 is TGTGCCAGCAGTCCCACAGGGCCGGATGGCTACACCTTC.

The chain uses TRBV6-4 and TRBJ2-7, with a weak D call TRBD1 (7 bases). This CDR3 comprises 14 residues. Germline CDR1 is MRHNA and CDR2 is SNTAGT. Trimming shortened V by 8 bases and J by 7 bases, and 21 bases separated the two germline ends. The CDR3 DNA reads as TGTGCCAGCTTTTACCGGGACAGCGGGCGGGAGCAGTACTTC. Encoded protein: CASFYRDSGREQYF.

CDR3 in amino acids: CASSGAGYTEAFF. The CDR3 bases are TGTGCCAGCAGTGGCGCAGGGTACACTGAAGCTTTCTTT. The chain carries TRBV2 and TRBJ1-1, with a tentative D call TRBD1 (5 bases). Per the germline V gene, CDR1 is SNHLY and CDR2 is FYNNEI. The CDR3 covers 13 residues. V was pared by 4 bases and J by 3 bases, with 9 bases between.

Written as DNA, the CDR3 is TGTGCCAGTAGTCCCGGGACTGTCTACAATGAGCAGTTCTTC. This codes for CASSPGTVYNEQFF. The chain recombines TRBV19 with TRBJ2-1; D may be TRBD2 (6 bases). Germline CDR1 is LNHDA and CDR2 is SQIVND (reference sequence). The V end lost 5 bases, the J end lost 3 bases, and 11 bases lay between the germline ends. The CDR3 is 14 residues long. The whole variable domain, filled in from reference TRBV19 and TRBJ2-1, reads DGGITQSPKYLFRKEGQNVTLSCEQNLNHDAMYWYRQDPGQGLRLIYYSQIVNDFQKGDIAEGYSVSREKKESFPLTVTSAQKNPTAFYLCASSPGTVYNEQFFGPGTRLTVL.

The CDR3 loop reads CASSQALITGGGYDTQYF. CDR3 sequence (DNA): TGCGCCAGCAGCCAAGCTCTTATCACAGGGGGTGGGTATGATACGCAGTATTTT. This chain uses TRBV4-1 with TRBJ2-3; 8 nucleotides match TRBD1. V lost 1 base to trimming and J lost 6 bases; unmatched junction nucleotides: 15. There are 18 residues in the CDR3. Germline V gives CDR1 MGHRA, CDR2 YSYEKL.

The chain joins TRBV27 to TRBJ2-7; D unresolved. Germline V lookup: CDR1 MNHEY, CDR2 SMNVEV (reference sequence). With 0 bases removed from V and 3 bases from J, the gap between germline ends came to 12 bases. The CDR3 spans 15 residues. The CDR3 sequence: CASSLSYGSHYEQYF. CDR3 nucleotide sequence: TGTGCCAGCAGTTTATCGTACGGGTCGCACTACGAGCAGTACTTC.

CDR3 in DNA: TGCAGCGTTGCAGGGGGCCTAAACTATGGCTACACCTTC. It is translated as CSVAGGLNYGYTF. The chain recombines TRBV29-1 with TRBJ1-2, with 8 bases identical to TRBD1. Losses at the gene ends were 4 bases for V and 2 bases for J; bases not matched to a gene: 3. This CDR3 is built from 13 residues. Germline V lookup: CDR1 SQVTM, CDR2 ANQGSEA.

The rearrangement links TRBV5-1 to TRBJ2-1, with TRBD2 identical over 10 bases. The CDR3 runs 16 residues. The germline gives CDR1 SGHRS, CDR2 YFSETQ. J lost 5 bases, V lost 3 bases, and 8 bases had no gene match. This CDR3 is CASSWIAGGLNNEQFF. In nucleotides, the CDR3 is TGCGCCAGCAGCTGGATAGCGGGGGGCCTAAACAATGAGCAGTTCTTC.

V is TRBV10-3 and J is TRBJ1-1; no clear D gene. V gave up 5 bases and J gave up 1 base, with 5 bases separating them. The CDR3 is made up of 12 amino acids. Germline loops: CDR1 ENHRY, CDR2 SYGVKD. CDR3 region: CAISPGNTEAFF. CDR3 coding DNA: TGTGCCATCAGTCCCGGGAACACTGAAGCTTTCTTT.

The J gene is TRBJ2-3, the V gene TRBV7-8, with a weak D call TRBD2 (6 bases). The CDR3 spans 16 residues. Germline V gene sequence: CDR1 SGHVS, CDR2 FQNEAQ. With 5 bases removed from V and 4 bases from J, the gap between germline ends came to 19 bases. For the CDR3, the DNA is TGTGCCAGCAGCCGTCCGGTGCGGGGAGATCCAGATACGCAGTATTTT. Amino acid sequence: CASSRPVRGDPDTQYF.

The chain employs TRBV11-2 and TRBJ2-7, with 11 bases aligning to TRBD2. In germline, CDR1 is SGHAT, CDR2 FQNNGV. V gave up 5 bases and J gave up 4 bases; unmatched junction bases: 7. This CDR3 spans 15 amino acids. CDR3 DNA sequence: TGTGCCAGCAGCGCCACTAGCGGGAGTCCATACGAGCAGTACTTC. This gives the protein CASSATSGSPYEQYF.

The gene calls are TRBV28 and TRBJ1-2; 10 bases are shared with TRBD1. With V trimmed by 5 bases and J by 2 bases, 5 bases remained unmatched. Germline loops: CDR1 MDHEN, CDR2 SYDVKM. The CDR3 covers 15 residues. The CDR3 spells CASSLRDRGNYGYTF. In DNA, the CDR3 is TGTGCCAGCAGTCTGAGGGACAGGGGAAACTATGGCTACACCTTC.

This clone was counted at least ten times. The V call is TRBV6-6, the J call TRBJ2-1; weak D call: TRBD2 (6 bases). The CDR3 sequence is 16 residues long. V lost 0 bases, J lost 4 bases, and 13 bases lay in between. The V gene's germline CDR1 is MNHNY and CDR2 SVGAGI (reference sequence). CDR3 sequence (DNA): TGTGCCAGCAGTTACTCAGGTAGCGGAGTTTACAATGAGCAGTTCTTC. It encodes CASSYSGSGVYNEQFF.

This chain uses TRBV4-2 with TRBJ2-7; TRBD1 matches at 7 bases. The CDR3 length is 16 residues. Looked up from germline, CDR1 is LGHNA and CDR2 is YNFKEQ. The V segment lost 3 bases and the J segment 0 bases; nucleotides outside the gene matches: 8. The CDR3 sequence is CASSHKQGSASYEQYF. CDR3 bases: TGTGCCAGCAGCCATAAACAGGGGAGTGCCTCCTACGAGCAGTACTTC.

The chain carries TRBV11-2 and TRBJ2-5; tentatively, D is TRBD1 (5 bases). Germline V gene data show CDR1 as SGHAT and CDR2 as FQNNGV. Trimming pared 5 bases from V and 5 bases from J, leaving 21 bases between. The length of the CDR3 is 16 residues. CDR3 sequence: CASSPPRAGLYETQYF. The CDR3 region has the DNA TGTGCCAGCAGCCCCCCCAGGGCAGGGCTTTATGAGACCCAGTACTTC.

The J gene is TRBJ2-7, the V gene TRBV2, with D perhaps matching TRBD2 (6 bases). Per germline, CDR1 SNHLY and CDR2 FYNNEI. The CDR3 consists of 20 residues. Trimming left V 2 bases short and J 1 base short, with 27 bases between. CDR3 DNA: TGTGCCAGCAGTGAATTTGCGGGGCCGGGTTATGGAGACAGATCCTACGAGCAGTACTTC. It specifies CASSEFAGPGYGDRSYEQYF.

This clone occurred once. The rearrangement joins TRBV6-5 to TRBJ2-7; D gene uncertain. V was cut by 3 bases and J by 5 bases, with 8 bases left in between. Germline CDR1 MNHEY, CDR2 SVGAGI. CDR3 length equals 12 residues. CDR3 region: CASSYPRNEQYF. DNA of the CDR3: TGTGCCAGCAGTTATCCGAGGAACGAGCAGTACTTC.